This T cell receptor (beta chain) stems from a study of T cells after yellow fever vaccination. Study-wide results and limits: Post-booster repertoires contained most primary-vaccination clones again (about 96% CD4, approximately 86% CD8).

Using its own MiXCR run on the 5' RACE reads, TCRdb lists one record per CDR3 protein. In the table there are a few hundred thousand distinct CDR3 sequences, approximately 4.2% of which are singletons. A word on this clonotype: The antigen remains unidentified.

The length of the CDR3 is 16 residues. CDR1 and CDR2 from the germline V gene are MNHEY and SVGEGT. V was clipped by 0 bases and J by 3 bases, with 9 bases between them. The chain has TRBV6-2 or TRBV6-3 and TRBJ1-6; no firm D call. This clonotype was sampled from a man younger than 35 who received the YFV17D yellow fever vaccine. Sequenced here: PBMCs, sampled 5 days after the yellow fever booster vaccination. The CDR3 bases are TGTGCCAGCAGTTACTCGAGAGGTCTCTATAATTCACCCCTCCACTTT. Encoded protein: CASSYSRGLYNSPLHF.